The following is a T cell receptor (beta chain) sequence with its context. Antigen unknown. The sample belongs to a study of CD8 T cells in ankylosing spondylitis. Study-wide results and limits: Characteristic of ankylosing spondylitis blood, it appeared, was a TCR beta motif comprising several highly homologous variants. The clones that were linked to disease were reported to be significantly enriched in matched synovial fluid samples from ankylosing spondylitis patients.

Germline lookup yields CDR1 SGHDT and CDR2 YYEEEE. The CDR3 has 17 residues. V was pared by 0 bases and J by 4 bases, with 17 bases between. Quantitative barcoded 5'-RACE was used to prepare TCR beta libraries. TCRdb re-derived calls from the 5' RACE reads in MiXCR, one entry per CDR3 protein. In the table there are about 450,000 distinct CDR3 sequences, roughly 25% of which are singletons. Sequencing was done on a sample of blood, either unsorted or a sorted T cell fraction (not recorded which). The V gene is TRBV5-6, the J gene TRBJ2-1; D remains ambiguous. The source of this sequence is a male donor with ankylosing spondylitis. CDR3 DNA sequence: TGTGCCAGCAGCTTGGAAGGGCAACCCAAGCTTTACAATGAGCAGTTCTTC. Amino acid sequence: CASSLEGQPKLYNEQFF.